This T cell receptor beta chain was sequenced for a study of CD8+CD57+ T cells in acquired aplastic anemia. The CDR3 totals 17 residues. Trimming removed 7 bases from V and 0 bases from J; junction bases left unmatched: 5. Germline V gene lookup returns CDR1 MNHNS and CDR2 SASEGT. Overall study results and limits: Around 29 shared CD8+ CDR3s appeared highly expressed within patients' immunodominant clones.

Genomic DNA templated the TCR beta VDJ and CDR3 profiling. One entry per CDR3 protein, called by TCRdb with MiXCR from the reads. The sample consists of 130,000 or so distinct CDR3 sequences, about 40% of them appearing once. This clonotype was seen only a few times. Its antigen is as yet unknown. The receptor was isolated from a human donor in good health, serving as a control. The chain recombines TRBV6-1 with TRBJ2-1, with TRBD2 matching over 14 bases. The sequenced material came from sorted CD4+, CD8+, or CD8+CD57+ T cells (not recorded which) from PBMCs. CDR3 sequence (DNA): TGTGCCAGCAAAGGGACTAGCGGGAGTGTCTCCTACAATGAGCAGTTCTTC. Its protein is CASKGTSGSVSYNEQFF.